This T cell receptor beta chain derives from a study of early T cells in non-severe SARS-CoV-2 infection. A few counts support this clonotype. In the library, individual cDNA molecules carried attached unique molecular identifiers. A single record per CDR3 protein comes from TCRdb applying MiXCR to the 5' RACE reads. The sample consists of over 50,000 distinct CDR3 sequences, roughly 8.2% of them appearing once. Between the trimmed V and J ends, which lost 1 base and 8 bases, there was a span of 8 bases. CDR3 size: 11 residues. Germline CDR1 GTSNPN, CDR2 SVGIG (reference sequence). Source material: whole blood. The source is an adult who was a healthcare worker with PCR-confirmed SARS-CoV-2 infection or an uninfected control (not recorded which). The V call is TRBV30, the J call TRBJ1-2, with D possibly matching TRBD1 (5 bases). CDR3: CAWSGQGGYTF. CDR3 nucleotides: TGTGCCTGGAGTGGGCAGGGAGGCTACACCTTC.